This paragraph covers one T cell receptor (beta chain) sequence. Donors likely had unrecorded immune exposures despite being nominally healthy when sampled. The PCR was carried out with 60 Vbeta primers and 13 Jbeta primers. Clones were read by immunoSEQ multiplex PCR, and TCRdb kept only the in-frame ones, dropping some. This repertoire includes some 160,000 clones. This sample was included in a study of cytomegalovirus exposure and HLA in healthy donors. With 10 bases removed from V and 1 base from J, the gap between germline ends came to 13 bases. The germline V gene has CDR1 LNHDA and CDR2 SQIVND (reference sequence). The CDR3 runs to 13 residues.

V and J are TRBV19 and TRBJ2-5; D gene ambiguous. The receptor comes from a man aged 25-45 years in good health and CMV-seronegative. The specimen sequenced was PBMCs. This chain's CDR3 is CATSIVLQETQYF. CDR3 in DNA: TGTGCCACCAGTATAGTCCTCCAAGAGACCCAGTACTTC.